The rows below give T cell receptor beta chains drawn from one sample of a study of beta chain features in type 1 diabetes. TCRdb's copy holds only in-frame clones and misses some; the assay was immunoSEQ multiplex PCR. The repertoire holds 110,000 to 150,000 clones, with about 7.1% as singletons. The sequencing sample was made of central memory CD4+ T cells from blood. The receptors were gathered from a woman between 25 and 40 years old in good health. Both conserved end residues are part of each CDR3. Each record gives: CDR3 protein, D gene, V gene. D genes are given only for firm matches.

CASSLSPTSGTLYEQYF	TRBD2	TRBV28
CASSFSGGSTYEQYF	TRBD2	TRBV28
CARERRTQTNSYEQYF	NA	TRBV19
CASSTDRVRNEQFF	TRBD1	TRBV11-3
CASSRQGNQPQHF	TRBD1	TRBV2
CASSQYYLRGAGSYNEQFF	NA	TRBV4-3
CASSLAPDRGQFF	NA	TRBV7-2
CASSPGGNTGELFF	NA	TRBV4-3
CASPNHRSGREQFF	NA	TRBV12-2
CASSQEGQGGNTIYF	TRBD1	TRBV4-2
CAWSVVGGQPQHF	TRBD1	TRBV30
CASSLFKAGSETQYF	NA	TRBV7-7
CASSLRTAGEQYF	NA	TRBV7-7
CSVEDGFLGRATEAFF	NA	TRBV29-1
CASSRQGSGNTIYF	TRBD1	TRBV5-6
CASSLTQGASDTQYF	TRBD1	TRBV25-1
CASREGGRLAGEITGELFF	TRBD2	TRBV27
CASSSRGGEDGYTF	NA	TRBV7-2
CASSPGLLGGRRDTQYF	TRBD2	TRBV7-2
CASSLGSSYNEQFF	NA	TRBV7-2
CATSRARGETQYF	NA	TRBV15
CASSRAGNTIYF	NA	TRBV7-8
CASSPGTSGIAIVEQFF	TRBD2	TRBV7-8
CASSFWGRTETQYF	NA	TRBV28
CASSRDLAESDTQYF	TRBD2	TRBV6-5
CASSLGASLSTDTQYF	NA	TRBV7-8
CASSDADRDTGELFF	TRBD1	TRBV6-4
CASSQSGGPSYEQYF	TRBD2	TRBV4-3
CASSSPSRTYNEQFF	NA	TRBV7-2
CASSGAPGQGVKAFF	TRBD1	TRBV18
CASSSSTATNEKLFF	NA	TRBV19
CASSWGQGSYEQYF	TRBD1	TRBV7-8
CASSPRGLPGTEAFF	NA	TRBV18
CASKLQGASYIYGYTF	TRBD1	TRBV2
CASSTGQAIHNEQFF	NA	TRBV21-1
CASSYSGQSGANVLTF	NA	TRBV6-5
CAWSSGGLADYTDTQYF	TRBD2	TRBV30
CASSATSDTDTQYF	TRBD2	TRBV5-4
CASSPERLAGALIETQYF	TRBD2	TRBV18
CASSVGTSEWSNTGELFF	TRBD2	TRBV9
CSVLWAGNEQFF	NA	TRBV29-1
CASSEFGTSSNQPQHF	NA	TRBV7-2